Each of the 24 T cell receptor beta chains below was sequenced from the same sample in a study of vaccination effects on CD4 cells after COVID-19. Before any sequencing was done, the ViraFEST assay used viral peptide pools to expand antigen-specific CD4+ T cells. Upon completion of approximately ten days in culture, CD4+ T cells were isolated. All study participants received two doses of BNT162b2 or mRNA-1273 vaccine. Only in-frame clones appear in the TCRdb table, and some are missing; sequencing was by immunoSEQ multiplex PCR. The table lists more than 12,000 clones, more than 65% of them singletons. Which antigens these TCRs recognize remains unknown. Sequencing used CD4+ T cells from PBMCs cultured with HCoV-NL63 spike peptides, obtained after COVID-19 vaccination. Source of these receptors: a human donor who received a COVID-19 vaccine.

This clone was seen a handful of times. This sequence joins TRBV5-6 and TRBJ1-4; D is possibly TRBD1 (6 bases). There are 13 residues in the CDR3. Germline lookup yields CDR1 SGHDT and CDR2 YYEEEE. The V gene lost 3 bases and the J gene lost 8 bases, with 11 bases spanning the gap. CDR3 residues: CASSSPTGEKLFF. CDR3 DNA sequence: TGTGCCAGCAGCTCACCTACAGGGGAAAAACTGTTTTTT.

The chain recombines TRBV6-6 with TRBJ1-1; the D gene is possibly TRBD1 (5 bases). This CDR3 is built from 11 residues. The germline V and J ends were trimmed by 8 bases and 4 bases, with 8 bases remaining between them. Germline V lookup: CDR1 MNHNY, CDR2 SVGAGI (reference sequence). The CDR3 nucleotides are TGTGCCAGCGGGGGAGGCACTGAAGCTTTCTTT. Translation gives CASGGGTEAFF.

The J gene is TRBJ1-2, the V gene TRBV6-2 or TRBV6-3; D is ambiguous. Trimming took off 2 bases at V and 4 bases at J, with 2 bases between the two ends. From germline, CDR1 is MNHEY and CDR2 SVGEGT. The CDR3 covers 11 residues. The CDR3 reads CASSYSYGYTF. The CDR3, as DNA: TGTGCCAGCAGTTACAGCTATGGCTACACCTTC.

The chain couples TRBV2 to TRBJ1-2; TRBD1 might be the D (5 bases). This CDR3 comprises 12 residues. Looked up from germline, CDR1 is SNHLY and CDR2 is FYNNEI. Trimming took off 6 bases at V and 3 bases at J, with 8 bases between the two ends. CDR3 protein: CASRGEYYGYTF. CDR3 coding DNA: TGTGCCAGCAGGGGGGAATACTATGGCTACACCTTC.

The chain couples TRBV9 to TRBJ2-5; 8 bases are a match to TRBD1. Germline lookup yields CDR1 SGDLS and CDR2 YYNGEE. The V gene end was trimmed by 0 bases and the J gene end by 4 bases; junction bases not matched to a gene: 5. This CDR3 has 15 amino acids. The CDR3 bases are TGTGCCAGCAGCGTAGACAGGGGGTCGGTAGAGACCCAGTACTTC. Residues: CASSVDRGSVETQYF.

The rearrangement uses TRBV3-1 (or the pseudogene TRBV3-2) and TRBJ2-7, with a possible D match to TRBD1 (5 bases). Germline V lookup: CDR1 LGHDT, CDR2 YNNKEL (reference sequence). CDR3 length: 16 residues. V was cut by 1 base and J by 3 bases, with 16 bases left in between. CDR3 bases: TGTGCCAGCAGCCAAGGGTCCAAGGCTAGGGGCTACGAGCAGTACTTC. It yields the protein CASSQGSKARGYEQYF.

This clone was seen a few times. The chain links TRBV11-2 to TRBJ1-5; D may be TRBD1 (6 bases). There are 13 residues in the CDR3. Germline V lookup: CDR1 SGHAT, CDR2 FQNNGV. The ends were cut back, 5 bases at V and 4 bases at J, with 9 bases in the middle. Here the CDR3 reads CASSLGQNQPQHF. CDR3 bases: TGTGCCAGCAGCCTGGGACAAAATCAGCCCCAGCATTTT.

This clone was counted once. CDR3 sequence (DNA): TGTGCCAGTAGTACCGTCGCCGGGATTCGGGGTGGAAACACCATATATTTT. It translates to CASSTVAGIRGGNTIYF. This rearrangement joins TRBV19 to TRBJ1-3; D is ambiguous. The germline CDR1 and CDR2 sequences are LNHDA and SQIVND (reference sequence). The CDR3 spans 17 residues. The V end was cut by 4 bases, the J end by 3 bases, with 19 bases between. The whole variable domain, remainder taken from reference TRBV19 and TRBJ1-3, is DGGITQSPKYLFRKEGQNVTLSCEQNLNHDAMYWYRQDPGQGLRLIYYSQIVNDFQKGDIAEGYSVSREKKESFPLTVTSAQKNPTAFYLCASSTVAGIRGGNTIYFGEGSWLTVV.

This clone has a single count. The rearrangement joins TRBV2 to TRBJ2-1, with D hard to call. Germline loops: CDR1 SNHLY, CDR2 FYNNEI. V was trimmed by 5 bases and J by 3 bases, leaving 5 bases between them. There are 12 residues in the CDR3. CDR3 residues: CASSLDYNEQFF. In nucleotides, the CDR3 is TGTGCCAGCAGTCTAGACTACAATGAGCAGTTCTTC.

This sequence joins TRBV28 and TRBJ2-7; a weak D match, TRBD2 (5 bases). The germline V and J ends were trimmed by 7 bases and 1 base, with 17 bases remaining between them. CDR3 size: 15 residues. The germline V gene has CDR1 MDHEN and CDR2 SYDVKM. CDR3 coding DNA: TGTGCCAGCAATCCCGTCCGGGGTTCTTCCTACGAGCAGTACTTC. Translation: CASNPVRGSSYEQYF.

This clone was detected only a few times. The chain joins TRBV4-1 to TRBJ1-1; D ambiguous. The CDR3 length is 16 residues. Per germline, CDR1 MGHRA and CDR2 YSYEKL. V was shortened by 5 bases and J by 0 bases, with 16 bases between the two germline ends. CDR3 nucleotide sequence: TGCGCCAGCAGCAAAGGCGTCAGGAACATGAACACTGAAGCTTTCTTT. Its protein is CASSKGVRNMNTEAFF.

The chain combines TRBV7-2 with TRBJ1-1; maybe TRBD1 (5 bases). Trimming shortened V by 5 bases and J by 4 bases, and 14 bases separated the two germline ends. The germline gives CDR1 SGHTA, CDR2 FQGNSA. This CDR3 has 14 residues. The DNA for the CDR3 is TGTGCCAGCAGCGTAAGGGGATCGAGCACTGAAGCTTTCTTT. This translates into CASSVRGSSTEAFF.

This chain joins TRBV28 and TRBJ2-3; D is unclear. CDR1 and CDR2 (germline): MDHEN, SYDVKM. CDR3 length: 12 amino acids. V was shortened by 7 bases and J by 3 bases, with 8 bases between the two germline ends. In DNA form, the CDR3 reads TGTGCCAGCAATGGGGTGACAGATACGCAGTATTTT. As protein: CASNGVTDTQYF.

V usage is TRBV6-1 and J usage is TRBJ1-3; no clear D gene. The CDR3 totals 16 residues. V was shortened by 2 bases and J by 1 base, with 12 bases between the two germline ends. Germline lookup yields CDR1 MNHNS and CDR2 SASEGT. CDR3 nucleotide sequence: TGTGCCAGCAGTGAACATCAGGCCTCTTCTGGAAACACCATATATTTT. It encodes CASSEHQASSGNTIYF.

The genes are TRBV12-3 or TRBV12-4 and TRBJ1-3; no clear D. Trimming took off 0 bases at V and 7 bases at J, with 7 bases between the two ends. This CDR3 comprises 13 residues. The CDR3 region has the DNA TGTGCCAGCAGTTTAGCTGGGTCGAACACCATATATTTT. Translated, it gives CASSLAGSNTIYF.

The V call is TRBV6-5, the J call TRBJ1-2; TRBD1 might be the D (6 bases). The CDR3 has 13 residues. CDR1 is MNHEY and CDR2 is SVGAGI in the germline V gene. Trimming left V 8 bases short and J 5 bases short, with 15 bases between. In DNA, the CDR3 is TGTGCCAGCCTGGGGGGGGCCGGTTATGGCTACACCTTC. Encoded protein: CASLGGAGYGYTF.

This chain connects TRBV3-1 (or the pseudogene TRBV3-2) to TRBJ2-3; 7 nucleotides align to TRBD2. With 0 bases clipped from V and 12 bases from J, the junction kept 9 bases outside the gene matches. Germline assignment: CDR1 LGHDT and CDR2 YNNKEL (reference sequence). There are 14 residues in the CDR3. The CDR3 sequence is CASSQDSPRTSQYF. The CDR3 bases are TGTGCCAGCAGCCAAGATAGTCCCCGGACTAGTCAGTATTTT.

The gene calls are TRBV27 and TRBJ1-2; D is unresolved. This CDR3 comprises 13 residues. Per germline, CDR1 MNHEY and CDR2 SMNVEV (reference sequence). Trimming shortened V by 6 bases and J by 5 bases, and 13 bases separated the two germline ends. This CDR3 is CASRIGPSYGYTF. The CDR3, as DNA: TGTGCCAGCAGGATCGGGCCCTCTTATGGCTACACCTTC.

The V gene is TRBV15, the J gene TRBJ1-4; perhaps TRBD1 as D (6 bases). V was shortened by 5 bases and J by 3 bases, with 10 bases between the two germline ends. The CDR3 totals 14 residues. The germline gives CDR1 LNHNV, CDR2 YYDKDF (reference sequence). CDR3 bases: TGTGCCACCAGCGAGGGACACTCTAATGAAAAACTGTTTTTT. It translates to CATSEGHSNEKLFF.

This clone has a handful of counts. The chain combines TRBV7-9 with TRBJ2-7; D assignment may be TRBD1 or TRBD2 (5 bases each). The CDR3 has 11 amino acids. V dropped 5 bases and J dropped 5 bases, with 7 bases sitting between them. Germline lookup yields CDR1 SEHNR and CDR2 FQNEAQ (reference sequence). CDR3 sequence: CASSRDHEQYF. As DNA, the CDR3 is TGTGCCAGCAGCCGGGACCACGAGCAGTACTTC.

This sequence joins TRBV19 and TRBJ1-2, with D possibly matching TRBD1 (6 bases). Between the trimmed V and J ends, which lost 6 bases and 5 bases, there was a span of 13 bases. This CDR3 spans 13 amino acids. CDR1 and CDR2 (germline): LNHDA, SQIVND (reference sequence). The CDR3 nucleotides are TGTGCCAGTAGGGCCAGGGGTAGGTATGGCTACACCTTC. It is translated as CASRARGRYGYTF.

The chain carries TRBV5-1 and TRBJ2-3; D is possibly TRBD1 (6 bases). Germline V CDR1 and CDR2: SGHRS, YFSETQ. The CDR3 covers 15 residues. Trimming shortened V by 4 bases and J by 4 bases, and 16 bases separated the two germline ends. The CDR3 loop reads CASSAQGIGADTQYF. For the CDR3, the DNA is TGCGCCAGCAGCGCTCAGGGGATCGGCGCAGATACGCAGTATTTT. Full variable domain (missing parts from reference TRBV5-1 and TRBJ2-3): KAGVTQTPRYLIKTRGQQVTLSCSPISGHRSVSWYQQTPGQGLQFLFEYFSETQRNKGNFPGRFSGRQFSNSRSEMNVSTLELGDSALYLCASSAQGIGADTQYFGPGTRLTVL.

This rearrangement joins TRBV30 to TRBJ2-3; D unclear. Trimming left V 6 bases short and J 6 bases short, with 13 bases between. The CDR3 spans 12 residues. Germline V gives CDR1 GTSNPN, CDR2 SVGIG (reference sequence). In nucleotides, the CDR3 is TGTGCCTGCCTCCCTAACACGGATACGCAGTATTTT. Protein product: CACLPNTDTQYF.

V and J are TRBV10-3 and TRBJ1-1, with D unclear. The germline V gene encodes CDR1 ENHRY and CDR2 SYGVKD. The V and J ends lost 3 bases and 1 base respectively, with 6 bases between them. The CDR3 consists of 13 residues. The CDR3 region is CAISDEGNTEAFF. CDR3 coding DNA: TGTGCCATCAGTGATGAGGGGAACACTGAAGCTTTCTTT.